The following is a TCR beta chain sequence with its context. Its target is unknown. The data were obtained in a study of cytomegalovirus exposure and HLA in healthy donors. Study-wide results and caveats: The classifier reportedly diagnosed cytomegalovirus status with high specificity and sensitivity.

Trimming cost V 2 bases and J 4 bases, with 9 bases left between them. The CDR3 loop spans 13 amino acids. Germline CDR1 GTSNPN, CDR2 SVGIG (reference sequence). Vbeta (60) and Jbeta (13) primers were used in the PCR. Generated by immunoSEQ multiplex PCR, the TCRdb table keeps only in-frame clones and is missing some. The data contain 100,000 to 150,000 clones, about 80% of them singletons. Sequences were obtained from PBMCs. This clonotype originated in a man aged 30 to 39 in good health and CMV-seropositive. The chain is built from TRBV30 and TRBJ1-5; the D is unclear. For the CDR3, the DNA is TGTGCCTGGAGTCGATACAGTAATCAGCCCCAGCATTTT. This sequence encodes CAWSRYSNQPQHF.